Sequencing of this T cell receptor beta chain was carried out in a study of patients and donors after allogeneic stem cell transplantation. With V trimmed by 3 bases and J by 4 bases, 3 bases remained unmatched. The CDR3 extends over 14 amino acids. Germline-derived CDR1 and CDR2 are DFQATT and SNEGSKA (reference sequence). TCRdb reprocessed the RT-PCR reads via MiXCR and lists one record per CDR3 protein. The sample yields roughly 180,000 distinct CDR3 sequences, around two fifths seen once. This clonotype was recorded a few times. The sequencing sample was made of blood, either unsorted or a sorted T cell fraction (not recorded which). V gene TRBV20-1 combines with J gene TRBJ1-3; 10 bases agree with TRBD1. This receptor was taken from a human donor who was either an allogeneic HSCT recipient or a stem cell or donor lymphocyte infusion donor (not recorded which). It is not recorded whose cells these are; they may come from a transplant donor. The DNA of the CDR3 is TGCAGTGCTAGGGACAGGGGGAAAGGAAACACCATATATTTT. As protein: CSARDRGKGNTIYF.